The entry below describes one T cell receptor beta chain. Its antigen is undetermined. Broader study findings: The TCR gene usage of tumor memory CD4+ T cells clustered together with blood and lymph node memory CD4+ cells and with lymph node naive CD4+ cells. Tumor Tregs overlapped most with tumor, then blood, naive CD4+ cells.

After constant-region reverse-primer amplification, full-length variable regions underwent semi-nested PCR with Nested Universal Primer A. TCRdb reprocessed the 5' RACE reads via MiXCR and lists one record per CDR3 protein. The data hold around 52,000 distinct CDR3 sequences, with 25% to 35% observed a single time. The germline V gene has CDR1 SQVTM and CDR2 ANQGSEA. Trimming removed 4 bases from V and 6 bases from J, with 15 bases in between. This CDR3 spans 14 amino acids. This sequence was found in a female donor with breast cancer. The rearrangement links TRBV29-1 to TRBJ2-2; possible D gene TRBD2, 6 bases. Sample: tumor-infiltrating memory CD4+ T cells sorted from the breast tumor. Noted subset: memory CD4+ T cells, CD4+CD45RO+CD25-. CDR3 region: CSVGSGSQAGELFF. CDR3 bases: TGCAGCGTTGGGTCCGGGAGTCAAGCCGGGGAGCTGTTTTTT.